This T cell receptor beta chain was retrieved from a study of long-term antiretroviral therapy in people with HIV. Running of the v3.0 immunoSEQ assay took place at survey level. Profiled with immunoSEQ multiplex PCR; TCRdb holds only in-frame clones, not every one. The sample holds approximately 35,000 clones, 65% to 85% seen once. This clone has a handful of counts. This receptor was obtained from a woman aged 50 to 60 with HIV. The sequences come from unsorted PBMCs, collected 3.1 years after starting antiretroviral therapy.

The CDR3 spells CASSQANYGYTF. The CDR3 bases are TGTGCCAGCTCCCAGGCTAACTATGGCTACACCTTC. J is TRBJ1-2 and V is TRBV18; D gene uncertain. V dropped 6 bases and J dropped 0 bases, with 5 bases sitting between them. This CDR3 spans 12 amino acids. CDR1 and CDR2 from the germline V gene are KGHSH and LQKENI.